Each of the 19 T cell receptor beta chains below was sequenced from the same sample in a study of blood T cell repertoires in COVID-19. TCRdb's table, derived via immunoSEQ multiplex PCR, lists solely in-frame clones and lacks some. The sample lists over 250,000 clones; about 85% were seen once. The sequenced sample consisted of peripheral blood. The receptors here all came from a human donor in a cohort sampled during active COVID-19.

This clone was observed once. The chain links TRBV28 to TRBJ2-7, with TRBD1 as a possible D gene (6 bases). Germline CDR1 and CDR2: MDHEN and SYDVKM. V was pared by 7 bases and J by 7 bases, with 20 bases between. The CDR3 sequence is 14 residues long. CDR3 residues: CASTPPPGHSEQYF. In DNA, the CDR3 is TGTGCCAGCACTCCACCTCCGGGACATTCAGAGCAGTACTTC.

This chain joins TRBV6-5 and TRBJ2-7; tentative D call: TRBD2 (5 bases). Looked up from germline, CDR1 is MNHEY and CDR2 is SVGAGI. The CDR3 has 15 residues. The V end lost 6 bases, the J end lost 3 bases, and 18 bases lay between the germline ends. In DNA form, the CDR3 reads TGTGCCAGCAGCTTAAAGTCCGGGATACTCTACGAGCAGTACTTC. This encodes CASSLKSGILYEQYF.

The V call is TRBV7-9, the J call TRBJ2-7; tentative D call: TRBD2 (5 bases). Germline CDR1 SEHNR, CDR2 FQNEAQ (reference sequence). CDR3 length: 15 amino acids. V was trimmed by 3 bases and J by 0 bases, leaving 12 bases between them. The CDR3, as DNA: TGTGCCAGCAGCTTTCTGGGTGGGAGCTCCTACGAGCAGTACTTC. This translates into CASSFLGGSSYEQYF.

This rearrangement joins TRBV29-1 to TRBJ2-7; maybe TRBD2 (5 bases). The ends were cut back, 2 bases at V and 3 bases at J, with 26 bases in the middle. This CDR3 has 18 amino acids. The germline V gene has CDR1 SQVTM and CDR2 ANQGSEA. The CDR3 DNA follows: TGCAGCGTTGAAAATTCGGGATCTCAGGCCCCGGGTGGCTACGAGCAGTACTTC. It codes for CSVENSGSQAPGGYEQYF.

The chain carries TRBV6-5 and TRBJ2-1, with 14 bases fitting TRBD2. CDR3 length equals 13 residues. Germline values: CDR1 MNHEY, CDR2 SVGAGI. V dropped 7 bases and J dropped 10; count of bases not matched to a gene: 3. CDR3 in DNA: TGTGCCAGCATCGGACTAGCGGGAGGCGAGCAGTTCTTC. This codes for CASIGLAGGEQFF.

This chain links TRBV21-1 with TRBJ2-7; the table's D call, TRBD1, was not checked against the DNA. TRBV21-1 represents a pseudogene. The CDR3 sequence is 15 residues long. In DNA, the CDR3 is TGTGCCAGCGGTAACGACAAACAGGGACGCTACGAGCAGTACTTC. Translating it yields CASGNDKQGRYEQYF.

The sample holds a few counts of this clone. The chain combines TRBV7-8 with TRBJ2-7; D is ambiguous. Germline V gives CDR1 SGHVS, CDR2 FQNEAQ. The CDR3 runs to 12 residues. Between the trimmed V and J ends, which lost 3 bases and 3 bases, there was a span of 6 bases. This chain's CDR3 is CASSFSSYEQYF. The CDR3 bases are TGTGCCAGCAGCTTCTCCAGCTACGAGCAGTACTTC.

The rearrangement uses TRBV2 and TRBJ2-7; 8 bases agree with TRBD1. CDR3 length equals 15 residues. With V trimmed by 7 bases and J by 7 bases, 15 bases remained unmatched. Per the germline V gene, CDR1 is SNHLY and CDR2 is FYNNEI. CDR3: CASKMQGQVSGEQYF. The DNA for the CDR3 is TGTGCCAGCAAAATGCAGGGACAGGTTTCGGGTGAGCAGTACTTC.

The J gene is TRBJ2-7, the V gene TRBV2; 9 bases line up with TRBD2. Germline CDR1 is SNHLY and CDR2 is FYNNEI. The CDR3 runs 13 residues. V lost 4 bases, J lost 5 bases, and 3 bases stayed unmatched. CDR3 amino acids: CASSGTSVHEQYF. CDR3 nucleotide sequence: TGTGCCAGCAGTGGGACTAGCGTCCACGAGCAGTACTTC.

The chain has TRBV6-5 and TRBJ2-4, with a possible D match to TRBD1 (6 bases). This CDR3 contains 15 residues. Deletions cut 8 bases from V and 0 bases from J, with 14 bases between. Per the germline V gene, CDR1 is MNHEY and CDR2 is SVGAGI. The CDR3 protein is CASAGTNLAKNIQYF. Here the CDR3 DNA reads TGTGCCAGCGCCGGGACAAACCTAGCCAAAAACATTCAGTACTTC.

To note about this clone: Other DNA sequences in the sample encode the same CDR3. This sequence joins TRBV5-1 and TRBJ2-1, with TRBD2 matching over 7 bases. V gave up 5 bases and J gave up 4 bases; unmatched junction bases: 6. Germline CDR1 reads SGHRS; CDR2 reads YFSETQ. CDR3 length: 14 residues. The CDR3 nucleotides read TGCGCCAGCAGTTTAGACGGGGGGTACAATGAGCAGTTCTTC. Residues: CASSLDGGYNEQFF. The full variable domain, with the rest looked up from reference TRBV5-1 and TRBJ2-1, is KAGVTQTPRYLIKTRGQQVTLSCSPISGHRSVSWYQQTPGQGLQFLFEYFSETQRNKGNFPGRFSGRQFSNSRSEMNVSTLELGDSALYLCASSLDGGYNEQFFGPGTRLTVL.

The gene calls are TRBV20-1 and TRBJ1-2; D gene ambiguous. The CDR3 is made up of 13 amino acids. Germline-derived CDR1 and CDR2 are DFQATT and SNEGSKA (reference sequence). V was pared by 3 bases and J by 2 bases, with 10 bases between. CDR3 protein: CSASRGTNYGYTF. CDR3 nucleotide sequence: TGCAGTGCTAGTCGGGGAACCAACTATGGCTACACCTTC.

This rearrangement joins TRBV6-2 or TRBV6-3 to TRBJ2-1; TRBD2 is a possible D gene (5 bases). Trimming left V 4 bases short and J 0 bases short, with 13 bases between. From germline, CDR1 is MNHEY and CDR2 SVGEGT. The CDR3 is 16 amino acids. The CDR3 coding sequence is TGTGCCAGCAGTTCTCGTAGCGCGAGCTCCTACAATGAGCAGTTCTTC. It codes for CASSSRSASSYNEQFF.

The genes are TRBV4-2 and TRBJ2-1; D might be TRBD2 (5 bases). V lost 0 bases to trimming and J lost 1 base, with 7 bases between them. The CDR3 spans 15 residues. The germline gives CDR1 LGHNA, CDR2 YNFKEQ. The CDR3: CASSQDSGSYNEQFF. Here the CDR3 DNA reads TGTGCCAGCAGCCAAGACTCGGGGTCCTACAATGAGCAGTTCTTC.

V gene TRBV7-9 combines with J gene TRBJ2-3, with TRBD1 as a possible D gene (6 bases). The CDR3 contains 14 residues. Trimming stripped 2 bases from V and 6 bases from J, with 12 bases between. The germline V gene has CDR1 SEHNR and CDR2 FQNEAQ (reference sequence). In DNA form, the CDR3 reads TGTGCCAGCAGCTTACCTGAGAGGGGGGATACGCAGTATTTT. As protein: CASSLPERGDTQYF.

The DNA of the CDR3 is TGTGCCAGCAGAGGCAGGGTAATAAGGGAGCTGTTTTTT. Amino acids: CASRGRVIRELFF. The V and J genes are TRBV6-5 and TRBJ2-2; possibly TRBD1 for D (5 bases). Trimming shortened V by 6 bases and J by 9 bases, and 14 bases separated the two germline ends. The CDR3 has 13 amino acids. Per germline, CDR1 MNHEY and CDR2 SVGAGI.

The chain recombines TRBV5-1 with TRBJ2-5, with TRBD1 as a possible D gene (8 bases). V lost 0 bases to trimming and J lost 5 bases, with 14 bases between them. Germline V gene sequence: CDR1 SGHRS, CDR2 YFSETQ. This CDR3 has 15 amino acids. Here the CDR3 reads CASSLAQQGGETQYF. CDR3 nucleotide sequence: TGCGCCAGCAGCTTGGCCCAACAGGGGGGGGAGACCCAGTACTTC. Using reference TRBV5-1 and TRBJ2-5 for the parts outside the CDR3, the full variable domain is KAGVTQTPRYLIKTRGQQVTLSCSPISGHRSVSWYQQTPGQGLQFLFEYFSETQRNKGNFPGRFSGRQFSNSRSEMNVSTLELGDSALYLCASSLAQQGGETQYFGPGTRLLVL.

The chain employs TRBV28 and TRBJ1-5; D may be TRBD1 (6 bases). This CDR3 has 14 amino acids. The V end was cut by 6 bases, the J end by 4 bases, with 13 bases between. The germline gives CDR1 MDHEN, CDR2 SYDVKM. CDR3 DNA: TGTGCCAGCAGCCAAGGACAGCCTAATCAGCCCCAGCATTTT. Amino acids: CASSQGQPNQPQHF. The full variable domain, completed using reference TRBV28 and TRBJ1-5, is DVKVTQSSRYLVKRTGEKVFLECVQDMDHENMFWYRQDPGLGLRLIYFSYDVKMKEKGDIPEGYSVSREKKERFSLILESASTNQTSMYLCASSQGQPNQPQHFGDGTRLSIL.

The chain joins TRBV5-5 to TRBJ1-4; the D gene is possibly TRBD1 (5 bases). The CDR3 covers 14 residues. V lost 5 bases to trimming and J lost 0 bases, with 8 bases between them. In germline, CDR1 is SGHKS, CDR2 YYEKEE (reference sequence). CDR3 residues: CASRVQATNEKLFF. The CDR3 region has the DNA TGTGCCAGCAGGGTACAGGCAACTAATGAAAAACTGTTTTTT.